Below are 2 T cell receptor beta chains sequenced from a single sample in a study of blood T cell repertoires in COVID-19. The table came from immunoSEQ multiplex PCR; TCRdb's copy has only in-frame clones and leaves some out. The sample lists about 180,000 clones, 80% to 85% seen once, with around 11% in the top ten. The sequenced material came from peripheral blood. The source is an elderly woman with COVID-19, enrolled during active disease.

This clone has a handful of counts. The rearrangement uses TRBV6-6 and TRBJ2-1, with D uncertain. The CDR3 totals 14 residues. Germline CDR1 reads MNHNY; CDR2 reads SVGAGI (reference sequence). Trimming took 0 bases from V and 6 from J, leaving 9 bases between them. In nucleotides, the CDR3 is TGTGCCAGCAGTTACTCCCTCTCCCCCAATGAGCAGTTCTTC. Translated: CASSYSLSPNEQFF.

This chain uses TRBV7-2 with TRBJ1-2; tentatively, D is TRBD1 (5 bases). Trimming took off 0 bases at V and 5 bases at J, with 19 bases between the two ends. The germline gives CDR1 SGHTA, CDR2 FQGNSA. The CDR3 totals 17 residues. CDR3 in amino acids: CASSLAGSGLDVYGYTF. CDR3 bases: TGTGCCAGCAGCTTAGCGGGCTCAGGGTTGGACGTATATGGCTACACCTTC.